One sample yielded the 11 T cell receptor beta chains listed below, sequenced in a study of T cells after yellow fever vaccination. TCRdb passed the 5' RACE reads through MiXCR, listing each CDR3 protein once. The sample has 25,000 to 30,000 distinct CDR3 sequences, about 5% seen once. The sample was CD8+ T cells sorted from PBMCs, taken 10 days after the yellow fever booster vaccination. Every receptor here comes from a man aged 30-40 years who received the YFV17D yellow fever vaccine.

This clonotype was recorded at least ten times. The V and J genes are TRBV28 and TRBJ2-5; D is unresolved. This CDR3 has 15 residues. V lost 2 bases, J lost 2 bases, and 12 bases lay in between. CDR1 is MDHEN and CDR2 is SYDVKM in the germline V gene. The CDR3 loop reads CASSLDPDAQETQYF. Written as DNA, the CDR3 is TGTGCCAGCAGTTTAGACCCAGACGCACAAGAGACCCAGTACTTC.

The count of this clonotype is one. The genes are TRBV10-2 and TRBJ2-5; D is unclear. V was pared by 2 bases and J by 9 bases, with 7 bases between. CDR3 length equals 11 residues. Germline-derived CDR1 and CDR2 are WSHSY and SAAADI. The CDR3 reads CASSEIQAQYF. DNA for the CDR3: TGCGCCAGCAGTGAGATTCAGGCCCAGTACTTC.

The sample holds many counts of this clonotype. The V and J genes are TRBV6-5 and TRBJ2-3, with 8 bases that match TRBD2. Per the germline V gene, CDR1 is MNHEY and CDR2 is SVGAGI. The CDR3 runs to 17 residues. Trimming took 4 bases from V and 4 from J; bases not matched to a gene: 13. The CDR3 DNA sequence: TGTGCCAGCAGTTGGGAGGTGCGGGAGGCCGCCCCAGATACGCAGTATTTT. Its protein is CASSWEVREAAPDTQYF.

This clonotype was counted at least ten times. This sequence joins TRBV2 and TRBJ2-7; 8 nucleotides match TRBD1. From germline, CDR1 is SNHLY and CDR2 FYNNEI. This CDR3 region has 13 residues. V was pared by 8 bases and J by 0 bases, with 3 bases of the junction left unmatched. In DNA form, the CDR3 reads TGTGCCAGCGGGGGACAGGTCTCCTACGAGCAGTACTTC. The encoded protein is CASGGQVSYEQYF.

This clonotype was recorded many times. The rearrangement joins TRBV7-2 to TRBJ2-7, with 12 nucleotides matching TRBD2. V lost 1 base, J lost 7 bases, and 5 bases stayed unmatched. The CDR3 extends over 15 amino acids. Germline assignment: CDR1 SGHTA and CDR2 FQGNSA. The CDR3 sequence: CASSLVLAGGGEQYF. The CDR3 DNA reads TGTGCCAGCAGCTTAGTTCTAGCGGGAGGGGGAGAGCAGTACTTC.

This clonotype appeared many times. The chain couples TRBV10-2 to TRBJ2-3; no clear D. V lost 1 base, J lost 0 bases, and 11 bases lay in between. The CDR3 has 16 residues. Germline CDR1 is WSHSY and CDR2 is SAAADI. The CDR3 DNA is TGCGCCAGCAGTGAGTTGGCTCTAACTAGCACAGATACGCAGTATTTT. It yields the protein CASSELALTSTDTQYF.

This clonotype has ten or more counts. The J gene is TRBJ2-7, the V gene TRBV28; 7 bases match TRBD2. CDR1 and CDR2 (germline): MDHEN, SYDVKM. J gave up 6 bases and V 5 bases, and 10 bases lay outside the gene matches. This CDR3 has 14 amino acids. This chain's CDR3 is CASSPLTSRPEQYF. Here the CDR3 DNA reads TGTGCCAGCAGTCCCCTGACTAGCCGCCCCGAGCAGTACTTC.

The sample holds many counts of this clonotype. This rearrangement joins TRBV7-8 to TRBJ2-2; D may be TRBD1 or TRBD2 (5 bases each). The CDR3 length is 14 residues. Trimming took off 3 bases at V and 6 bases at J, with 11 bases between the two ends. Per the germline V gene, CDR1 is SGHVS and CDR2 is FQNEAQ. CDR3 coding DNA: TGTGCCAGCAGCTTGGTGGGGGTCCCCGGGGAGCTGTTTTTT. Amino acid sequence: CASSLVGVPGELFF.

At least ten counts were recorded for this clonotype. The chain links TRBV5-1 to TRBJ2-1; D gene ambiguous. CDR1 and CDR2 (germline): SGHRS, YFSETQ. The length of the CDR3 is 14 residues. Trimming left V 0 bases short and J 6 bases short, with 10 bases between. Here the CDR3 reads CASSLGETPNEQFF. The CDR3 DNA sequence: TGCGCCAGCAGCTTGGGAGAGACCCCCAATGAGCAGTTCTTC. The entire variable domain, with the rest obtained from reference TRBV5-1 and TRBJ2-1, is as follows: KAGVTQTPRYLIKTRGQQVTLSCSPISGHRSVSWYQQTPGQGLQFLFEYFSETQRNKGNFPGRFSGRQFSNSRSEMNVSTLELGDSALYLCASSLGETPNEQFFGPGTRLTVL.

This clonotype came up once. The V and J genes are TRBV7-8 and TRBJ2-7, with D perhaps matching TRBD1 or TRBD2 (5 bases each). V dropped 9 bases and J dropped 3 bases, with 18 bases sitting between them. This CDR3 has 14 residues. Germline-derived CDR1 and CDR2 are SGHVS and FQNEAQ. The CDR3 spells CARGPGTPCYEQYF. The CDR3 DNA reads as TGTGCCAGGGGCCCCGGGACCCCCTGCTACGAGCAGTACTTC.

This clonotype has a count of ten or more. The gene calls are TRBV11-2 and TRBJ2-7, with TRBD2 as a possible D gene (5 bases). The CDR3 consists of 19 residues. The V gene's germline CDR1 is SGHAT and CDR2 FQNNGV. V was clipped by 0 bases and J by 1 base, with 22 bases between them. The DNA for the CDR3 is TGTGCCAGCAGCTTAGACCTAGCCGAGTACATGCAGCTTTCCTACGAGCAGTACTTC. Amino acids: CASSLDLAEYMQLSYEQYF.